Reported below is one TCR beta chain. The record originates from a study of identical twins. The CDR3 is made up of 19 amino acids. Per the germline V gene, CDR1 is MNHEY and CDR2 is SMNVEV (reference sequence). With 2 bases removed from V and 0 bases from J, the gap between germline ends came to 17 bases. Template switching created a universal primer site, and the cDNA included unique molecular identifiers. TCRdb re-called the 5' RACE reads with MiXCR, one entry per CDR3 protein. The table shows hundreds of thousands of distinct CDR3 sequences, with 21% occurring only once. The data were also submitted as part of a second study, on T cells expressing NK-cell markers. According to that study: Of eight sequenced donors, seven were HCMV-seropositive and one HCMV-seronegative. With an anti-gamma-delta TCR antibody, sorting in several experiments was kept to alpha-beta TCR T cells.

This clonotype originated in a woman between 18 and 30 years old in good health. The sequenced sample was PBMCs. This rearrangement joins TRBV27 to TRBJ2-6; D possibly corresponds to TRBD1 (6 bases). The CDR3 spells CASSLNDRIFGSGANVLTF. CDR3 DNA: TGTGCCAGCAGTTTAAACGACAGGATCTTCGGCTCTGGGGCCAACGTCCTGACTTTC.